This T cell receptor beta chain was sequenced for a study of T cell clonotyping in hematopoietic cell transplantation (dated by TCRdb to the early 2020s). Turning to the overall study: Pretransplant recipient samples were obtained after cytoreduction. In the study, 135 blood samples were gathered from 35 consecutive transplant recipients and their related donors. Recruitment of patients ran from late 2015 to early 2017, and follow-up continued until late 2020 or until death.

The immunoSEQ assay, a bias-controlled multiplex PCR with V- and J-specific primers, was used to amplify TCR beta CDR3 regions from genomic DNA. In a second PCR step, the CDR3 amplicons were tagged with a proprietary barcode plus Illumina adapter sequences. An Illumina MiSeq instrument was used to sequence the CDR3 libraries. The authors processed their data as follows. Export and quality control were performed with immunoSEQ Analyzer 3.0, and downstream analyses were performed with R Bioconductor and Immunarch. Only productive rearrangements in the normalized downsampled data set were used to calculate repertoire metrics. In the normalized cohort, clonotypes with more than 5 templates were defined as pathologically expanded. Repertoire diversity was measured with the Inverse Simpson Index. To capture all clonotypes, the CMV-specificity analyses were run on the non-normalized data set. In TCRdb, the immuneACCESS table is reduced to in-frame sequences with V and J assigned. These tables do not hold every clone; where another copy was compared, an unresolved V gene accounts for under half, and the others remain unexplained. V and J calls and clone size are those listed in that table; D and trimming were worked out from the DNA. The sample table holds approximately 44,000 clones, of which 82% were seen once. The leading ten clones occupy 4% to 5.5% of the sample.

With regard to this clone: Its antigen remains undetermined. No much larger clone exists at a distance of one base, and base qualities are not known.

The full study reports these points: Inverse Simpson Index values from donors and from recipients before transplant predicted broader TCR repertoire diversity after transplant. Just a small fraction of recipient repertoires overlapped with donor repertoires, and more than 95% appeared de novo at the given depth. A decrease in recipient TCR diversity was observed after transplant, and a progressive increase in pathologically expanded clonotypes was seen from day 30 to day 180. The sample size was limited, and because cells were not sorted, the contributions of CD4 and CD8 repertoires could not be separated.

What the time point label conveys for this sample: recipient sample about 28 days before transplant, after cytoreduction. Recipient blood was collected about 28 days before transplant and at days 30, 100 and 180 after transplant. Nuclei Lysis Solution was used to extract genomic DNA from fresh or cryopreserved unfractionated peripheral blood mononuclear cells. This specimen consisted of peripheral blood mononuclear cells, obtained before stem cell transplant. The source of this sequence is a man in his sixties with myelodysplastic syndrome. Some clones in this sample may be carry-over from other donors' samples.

The DNA sequence is given as TGTGCCAGTAGTCGATCCGGGACAGGGGCTGGAAACACCATATATTTT. Translation gives CASSRSGTGAGNTIYF. The rearranged segments are TRBV19 and TRBJ1-3, with 10 central nucleotides matching TRBD1. The germline V gene (reference sequence) specifies LNHDA as CDR1 and SQIVND as CDR2. Trimmed from V: 5 bases; trimmed from J: 2 bases; junction bases lacking a gene match: 6. Including the terminal cysteine and phenylalanine, the CDR3 comprises 16 residues. Of all the DNA, just the CDR3 is kept, 48 bases in frame from base 1.